The rows below give T cell receptor beta chains drawn from one sample of a study of a mutant IDH1 vaccine in newly diagnosed glioma. Sequencing was performed with immunoSEQ multiplex PCR; in TCRdb, only in-frame clones are kept and a portion is missing. Of 90,000 to 100,000 clones listed, roughly 89% are singletons. The sample was PBMCs, taken from a glioma patient treated with radiotherapy, temozolomide or both. The origin of the receptors is a woman aged 45 to 65 with glioma. Each CDR3 is given with its conserved first and last residue. The D gene is left open where the match is weak. A row's size may be missing; if present it is once, few, many or a size class.

>16|TRBJ2-7|NA|TRBV27|NA
TGTGCCAGCAGTTTGTTGTTAGCAAAGGGCACCTACGAGCAGTACTTC
CASSLLLAKGTYEQYF
>15|TRBJ2-2|NA|TRBV5-4|NA
TGTGCCAGCAGCTGGCCCCGGGCCAACACCGGGGAGCTGTTTTTT
CASSWPRANTGELFF
>15|TRBJ1-1|once|TRBV6-5|NA
TGTGCCAGCAGTTATGACAGTCGCTTGAACACTGAAGCTTTCTTT
CASSYDSRLNTEAFF
>16|TRBJ2-2|NA|TRBV5-4|TRBD1
TGTGCCAGCAGCTTGAACCAGGGGGCGGACACCGGGGAGCTGTTTTTT
CASSLNQGADTGELFF
>15|TRBJ2-7|NA|TRBV28|NA
TGTGCCAGCAGTCCCGGCGTTCTGAGCTCCTACGAGCAGTACTTC
CASSPGVLSSYEQYF
>16|TRBJ2-2|NA|TRBV4-2|TRBD2
TGTGCCAGCACCCAGAGATTGCGGGAGAGGACCGGGGAGCTGTTTTTT
CASTQRLRERTGELFF
>15|TRBJ2-1|NA|TRBV7-3|TRBD2
TGTGCCAGCAGCTTGGGACTAGCGGGCTACAATGAGCAGTTCTTC
CASSLGLAGYNEQFF
>12|TRBJ2-1|NA|TRBV5-6|NA
TGTGCCAGCAGCTTGTTATCCCGTTTGCAGTTCTTC
CASSLLSRLQFF
>15|TRBJ2-3|NA|TRBV28|TRBD2
TGTGCCAGCAAGCCCCGACTAGCGGGAGGGGATACGCAGTATTTT
CASKPRLAGGDTQYF
>13|TRBJ2-7|NA|TRBV5-1|NA
TGCGCCAGCAGCTTGGGTCCAGGGGTCGAGCAGTACTTC
CASSLGPGVEQYF
>15|TRBJ2-2|NA|TRBV28|NA
TGTGCCAGCAGTTTCCTACTAGGGGATACCGGGGAGCTGTTTTTT
CASSFLLGDTGELFF
>12|TRBJ1-5|NA|TRBV19|NA
TGTGCCAGTAGTACAGTCAATCAGCCCCAGCATTTT
CASSTVNQPQHF
>13|TRBJ1-1|NA|TRBV4-1|NA
TGCGCCAGCAGCCAAGGGGGGTACACTGAAGCTTTCTTT
CASSQGGYTEAFF
>13|TRBJ1-1|NA|TRBV6-5|NA
TGTGCCAGCAGTGAGCGACAGGCACTTGGAGCTTTCTTT
CASSERQALGAFF
>14|TRBJ1-4|NA|TRBV6-1|TRBD1
TGTGCCAGCATGAAGGGGACAGGGAAAGAAAAACTGTTTTTT
CASMKGTGKEKLFF
>13|TRBJ1-2|NA|TRBV6-5|NA
TGTGCCAGCAGTTACAAGTCATTCTATGGCTACACCTTC
CASSYKSFYGYTF
>15|TRBJ2-7|NA|TRBV11-2|TRBD2
TGTGCCAGCAGCCTCGCTAGCGGGAGGTCTTACGAGCAGTACTTC
CASSLASGRSYEQYF
>15|TRBJ1-4|NA|TRBV6-5|TRBD1
TGTGCCACCAAACAGGGGGCCACAACTAATGAAAAACTGTTTTTT
CATKQGATTNEKLFF
>15|TRBJ2-3|NA|TRBV27|NA
TGTGCCAGCAGGCCGGCCCACAGGGAGGCTAATACGCAGTATTTT
CASRPAHREANTQYF
>15|TRBJ1-4|NA|TRBV28|TRBD1
TGTGCCAGCAGTCGGACAGGGTTCAATAATGAAAAACTGTTTTTT
CASSRTGFNNEKLFF
>15|TRBJ1-1|few|TRBV5-1|TRBD1
TGCGCCAGCAGCTTGGGACAGGGATGGGGCACTGAAGCTTTCTTT
CASSLGQGWGTEAFF
>15|TRBJ2-3|NA|TRBV5-4|NA
TGTGCCAGCAGCCCCCCCCGGGGGGCAGGGGATACGCAGTATTTT
CASSPPRGAGDTQYF
>14|TRBJ2-6|once|TRBV5-4|NA
TGTGCCAGCAGCACTAGATCTGGGGCCAACGTCCTGACTTTC
CASSTRSGANVLTF
>13|TRBJ1-5|NA|TRBV28|TRBD1
TGTGCCGGTGACAGGGGAGAAGGACAGCCCCAGCATTTT
CAGDRGEGQPQHF
>15|TRBJ2-6|NA|TRBV7-6|NA
TGTGCCAGCAGCCTACAGATATCTGGGGCCAACGTCCTGACTTTC
CASSLQISGANVLTF
>16|TRBJ2-3|NA|TRBV5-1|TRBD1
TGCGCCAGCAGCCCTTTCGGACAGGGGGCTTCGGATACGCAGTATTTT
CASSPFGQGASDTQYF
>15|TRBJ1-5|NA|TRBV28|NA
TGTGCCAGCAGTTTTTATGGGACAATCGATCAGCCCCAGCATTTT
CASSFYGTIDQPQHF
>12|TRBJ2-1|NA|TRBV30|NA
TGTGCCTGGAGTGTACAAGCTAGTGAGCAGTTCTTC
CAWSVQASEQFF
>13|TRBJ2-7|NA|TRBV11-3|NA
TGTGCCAGCAGCTTGTCCTTCGGCTACGAGCAGTACTTC
CASSLSFGYEQYF
>14|TRBJ2-4|NA|TRBV13|TRBD2
TGTGCCAGCAGCCCCCGGGACTACAAAAACATTCAGTACTTC
CASSPRDYKNIQYF
>16|TRBJ1-3|once|TRBV5-1|TRBD1
TGCGCCAGCAGCTTAAGGACAGGGGGCCTTGGAAACACCATATATTTT
CASSLRTGGLGNTIYF
>15|TRBJ1-2|NA|TRBV5-1|NA
TGCGCCAGCAGCCCTCGGGAGGGGGGTAACTATGGCTACACCTTC
CASSPREGGNYGYTF